The 8 T cell receptor beta chains listed next were all sequenced from one sample in a study of T cell changes during pregnancy in multiple sclerosis. The method was immunoSEQ multiplex PCR; TCRdb's version includes in-frame clones alone and lacks a portion of them. Of 81,000 or so clones in the sample, roughly nine tenths were seen once. The sequences come from PBMCs, collected in the first trimester of pregnancy. These receptors all stem from a female donor in good health, serving as a control in a pregnancy study. Some clones in this sample may be carry-over from other donors' samples.

The chain employs TRBV27 and TRBJ1-2; 8 bases are a match to TRBD1. Germline V lookup: CDR1 MNHEY, CDR2 SMNVEV (reference sequence). The CDR3 is 12 amino acids. With 6 bases clipped from V and 8 bases from J, the junction kept 5 bases outside the gene matches. The CDR3 here is CASSSQGDGYTF. CDR3 coding DNA: TGTGCCAGCAGCTCACAGGGGGACGGCTACACCTTC.

Concerning this clone: The same CDR3 arises from other DNA sequences in this sample as well. This chain connects TRBV7-9 to TRBJ2-5; unclear D gene. Germline V CDR1 and CDR2: SEHNR, FQNEAQ (reference sequence). This CDR3 comprises 12 residues. The V and J ends lost 5 bases and 1 base respectively, with 5 bases between them. The CDR3 here is CASSVSQETQYF. In nucleotides, the CDR3 is TGTGCCAGCAGCGTCAGCCAAGAGACCCAGTACTTC.

With respect to this clone: Other DNA sequences in the same sample also yield this CDR3. The gene calls are TRBV9 and TRBJ2-3; the match to TRBD2 covers 8 bases. This CDR3 is 15 amino acids long. J lost 3 bases, V lost 2 bases, and 5 bases had no gene match. Germline V gives CDR1 SGDLS, CDR2 YYNGEE. The CDR3 coding sequence is TGTGCCAGCAGCGTCGCTAGCGGGTCTACAGATACGCAGTATTTT. Translation: CASSVASGSTDTQYF.

The chain has TRBV4-1 and TRBJ2-1; 7 nucleotides align to TRBD2. The CDR3 totals 17 residues. The germline V gene encodes CDR1 MGHRA and CDR2 YSYEKL. The J segment lost 0 bases and the V segment lost 1 base, leaving 6 bases of the junction unmatched. The chain's CDR3 is CASSQVRGGLSYNEQFF. The CDR3 DNA is TGCGCCAGCAGCCAAGTTCGCGGGGGACTCTCCTACAATGAGCAGTTCTTC.

The chain carries TRBV14 and TRBJ2-3; maybe TRBD2 (6 bases). CDR3 length equals 19 residues. From germline, CDR1 is SGHDN and CDR2 FVKESK. V was clipped by 2 bases and J by 0 bases, with 21 bases between them. CDR3 in amino acids: CASSQIRDWMFVSTDTQYF. The CDR3 DNA sequence: TGTGCCAGCAGCCAAATCCGGGACTGGATGTTTGTTAGCACAGATACGCAGTATTTT.

J is TRBJ2-5 and V is TRBV2, with TRBD1 as a possible D gene (5 bases). The DNA end is a closer match to TRBJ2-7, so the J assignment may be wrong. This CDR3 is 15 amino acids long. Germline CDR1 reads SNHLY; CDR2 reads FYNNEI. CDR3 protein: CASSLLGPSSYEQYF. In DNA, the CDR3 is TGTGCCAGCAGCCTTTTGGGGCCTTCCTCCTACGAGCAGTACTTC.

The chain couples TRBV27 to TRBJ2-7; 7 bases match TRBD2. Looked up from germline, CDR1 is MNHEY and CDR2 is SMNVEV (reference sequence). The CDR3 sequence is 14 residues long. V was clipped by 6 bases and J by 6 bases; unmatched bases: 11. This CDR3 reads CASRSWGGKVEQYF. Here the CDR3 DNA reads TGTGCCAGCAGGTCCTGGGGGGGAAAGGTCGAGCAGTACTTC.

The chain combines TRBV29-1 with TRBJ1-1; 10 positions agree with TRBD1. This CDR3 is built from 14 residues. The ends lost 7 bases at V and 4 bases at J; junction bases unmatched: 9. Germline V gene sequence: CDR1 SQVTM, CDR2 ANQGSEA. The DNA for the CDR3 is TGCAGCGGCAACGTGGGACAGGGGAGCACTGAAGCTTTCTTT. Its protein product is CSGNVGQGSTEAFF.